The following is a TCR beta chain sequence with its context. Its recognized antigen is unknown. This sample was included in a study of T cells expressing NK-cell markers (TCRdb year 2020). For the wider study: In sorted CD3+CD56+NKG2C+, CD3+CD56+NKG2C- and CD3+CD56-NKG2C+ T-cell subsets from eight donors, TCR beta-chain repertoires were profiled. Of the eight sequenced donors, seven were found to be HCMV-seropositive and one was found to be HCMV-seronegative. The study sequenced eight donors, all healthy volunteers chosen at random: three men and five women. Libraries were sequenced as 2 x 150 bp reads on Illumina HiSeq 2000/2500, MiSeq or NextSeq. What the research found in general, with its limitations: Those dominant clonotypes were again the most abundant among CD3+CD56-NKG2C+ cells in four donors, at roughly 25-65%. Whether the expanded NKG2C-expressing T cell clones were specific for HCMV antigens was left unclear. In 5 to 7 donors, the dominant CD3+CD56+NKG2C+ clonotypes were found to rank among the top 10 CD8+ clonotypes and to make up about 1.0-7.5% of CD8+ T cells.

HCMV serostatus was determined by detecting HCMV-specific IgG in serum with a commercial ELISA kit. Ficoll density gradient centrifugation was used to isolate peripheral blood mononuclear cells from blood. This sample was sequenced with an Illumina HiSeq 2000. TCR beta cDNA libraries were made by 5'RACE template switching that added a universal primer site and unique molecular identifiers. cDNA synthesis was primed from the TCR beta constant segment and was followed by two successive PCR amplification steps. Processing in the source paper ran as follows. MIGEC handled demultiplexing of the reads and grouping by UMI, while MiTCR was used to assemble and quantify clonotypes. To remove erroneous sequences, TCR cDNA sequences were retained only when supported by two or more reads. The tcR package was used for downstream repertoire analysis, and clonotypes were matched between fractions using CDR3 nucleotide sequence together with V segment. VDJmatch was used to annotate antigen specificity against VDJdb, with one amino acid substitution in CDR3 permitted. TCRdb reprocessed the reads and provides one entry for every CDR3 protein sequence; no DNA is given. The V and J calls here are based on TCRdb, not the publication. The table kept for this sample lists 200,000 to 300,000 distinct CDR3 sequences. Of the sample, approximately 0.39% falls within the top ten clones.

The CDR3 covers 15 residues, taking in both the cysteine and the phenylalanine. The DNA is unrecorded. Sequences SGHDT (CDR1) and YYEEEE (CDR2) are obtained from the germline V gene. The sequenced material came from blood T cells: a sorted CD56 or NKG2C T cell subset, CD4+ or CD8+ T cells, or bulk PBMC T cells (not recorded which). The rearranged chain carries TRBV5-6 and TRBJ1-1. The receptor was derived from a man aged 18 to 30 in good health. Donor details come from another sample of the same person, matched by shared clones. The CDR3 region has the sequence CASSLIVGPDTEAFF.